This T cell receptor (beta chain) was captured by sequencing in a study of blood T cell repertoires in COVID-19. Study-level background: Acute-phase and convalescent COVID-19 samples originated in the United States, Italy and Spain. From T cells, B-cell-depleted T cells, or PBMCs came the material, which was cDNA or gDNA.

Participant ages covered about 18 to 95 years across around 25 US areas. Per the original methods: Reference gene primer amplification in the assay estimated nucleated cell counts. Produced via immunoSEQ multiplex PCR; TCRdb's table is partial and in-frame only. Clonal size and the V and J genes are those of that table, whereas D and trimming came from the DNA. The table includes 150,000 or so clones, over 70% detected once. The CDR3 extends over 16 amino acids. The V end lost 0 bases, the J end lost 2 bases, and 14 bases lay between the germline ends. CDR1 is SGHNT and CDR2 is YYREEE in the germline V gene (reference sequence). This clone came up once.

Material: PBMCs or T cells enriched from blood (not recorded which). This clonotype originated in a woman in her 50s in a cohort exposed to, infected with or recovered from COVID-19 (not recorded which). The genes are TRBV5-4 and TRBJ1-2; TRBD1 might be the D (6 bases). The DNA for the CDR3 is TGTGCCAGCAGCTTGGCGGCAGGGGAGGGAAACTATGGCTACACCTTC. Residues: CASSLAAGEGNYGYTF.